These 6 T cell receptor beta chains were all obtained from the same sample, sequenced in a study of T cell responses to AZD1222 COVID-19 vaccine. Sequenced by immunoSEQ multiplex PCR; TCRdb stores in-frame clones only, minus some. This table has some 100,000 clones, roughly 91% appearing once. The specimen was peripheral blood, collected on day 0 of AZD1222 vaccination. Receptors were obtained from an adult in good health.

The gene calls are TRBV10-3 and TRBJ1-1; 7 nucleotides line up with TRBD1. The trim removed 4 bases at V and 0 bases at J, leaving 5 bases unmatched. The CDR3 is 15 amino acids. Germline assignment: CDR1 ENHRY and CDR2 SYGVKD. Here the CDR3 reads CAISGSGTVNTEAFF. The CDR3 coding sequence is TGTGCCATCAGTGGATCGGGGACAGTGAACACTGAAGCTTTCTTT.

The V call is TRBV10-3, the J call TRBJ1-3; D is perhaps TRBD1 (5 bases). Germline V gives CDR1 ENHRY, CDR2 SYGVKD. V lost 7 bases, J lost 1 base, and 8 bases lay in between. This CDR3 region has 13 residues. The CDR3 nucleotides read TGTGCCATCACTGGGACTTCTGGAAACACCATATATTTT. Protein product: CAITGTSGNTIYF.

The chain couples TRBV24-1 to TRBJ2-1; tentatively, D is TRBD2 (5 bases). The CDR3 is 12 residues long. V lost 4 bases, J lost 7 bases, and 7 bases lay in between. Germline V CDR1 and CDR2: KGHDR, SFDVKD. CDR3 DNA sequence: TGTGCCACCAGTGAACGGGAAAATGAGCAGTTCTTC. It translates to CATSERENEQFF.

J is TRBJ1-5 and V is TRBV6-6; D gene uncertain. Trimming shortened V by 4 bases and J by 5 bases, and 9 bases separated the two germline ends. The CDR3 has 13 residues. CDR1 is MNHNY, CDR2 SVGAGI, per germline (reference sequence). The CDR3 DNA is TGTGCCAGCAGTTTTGACAATTATCAGCCCCAGCATTTT. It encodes CASSFDNYQPQHF.

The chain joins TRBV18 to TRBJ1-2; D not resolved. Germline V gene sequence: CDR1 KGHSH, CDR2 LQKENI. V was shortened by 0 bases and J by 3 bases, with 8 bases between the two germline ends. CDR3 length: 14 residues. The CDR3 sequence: CASSPPRLDYGYTF. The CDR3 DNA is TGTGCCAGCTCACCACCGAGACTGGACTATGGCTACACCTTC.

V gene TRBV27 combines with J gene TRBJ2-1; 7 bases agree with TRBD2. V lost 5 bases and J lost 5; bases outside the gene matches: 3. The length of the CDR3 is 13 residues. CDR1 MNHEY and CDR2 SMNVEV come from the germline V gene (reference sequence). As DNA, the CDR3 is TGTGCCAGCAGTCGACTAGCAAACAATGAGCAGTTCTTC. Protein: CASSRLANNEQFF.